These 25 T cell receptor beta chains came from one sample sequenced in a study of blood T cell repertoires in COVID-19. Clones were read by immunoSEQ multiplex PCR, and TCRdb kept only the in-frame ones, dropping some. The repertoire holds roughly 370,000 clones, with 85% to 90% as singletons. Material: PBMCs or T cells enriched from blood (not recorded which). All receptors derive from a woman aged 45-65 years who had recovered from COVID-19.

J is TRBJ1-5 and V is TRBV7-2, with D perhaps TRBD1 (6 bases). The V end was cut by 5 bases, the J end by 3 bases, with 11 bases between. Germline V gives CDR1 SGHTA, CDR2 FQGNSA. This CDR3 has 14 residues. The CDR3 region is CASSPQGLNQPQHF. The CDR3 DNA sequence: TGTGCCAGCAGCCCACAGGGCCTCAATCAGCCCCAGCATTTT.

V is TRBV7-8 and J is TRBJ1-2; tentatively, D is TRBD1 (6 bases). The germline V gene has CDR1 SGHVS and CDR2 FQNEAQ. This CDR3 region has 17 residues. V gave up 5 bases and J gave up 10 bases, with 29 bases separating them. The CDR3 here is CASSTMAGRARLGAYTF. CDR3 DNA sequence: TGTGCCAGCAGCACGATGGCGGGCAGAGCTCGGTTGGGGGCCTACACCTTC.

This chain uses TRBV5-1 with TRBJ2-1; 10 nucleotides agree with TRBD2. This CDR3 is 15 amino acids long. Germline assignment: CDR1 SGHRS and CDR2 YFSETQ. V gave up 6 bases and J gave up 5 bases; unmatched junction bases: 8. The CDR3 sequence: CASTEPSGGHNEQFF. The CDR3 DNA reads as TGCGCCAGCACAGAACCTAGCGGGGGACACAATGAGCAGTTCTTC.

The gene calls are TRBV7-9 and TRBJ2-2; perhaps TRBD1 as D (6 bases). Trimming took 4 bases from V and 2 from J, leaving 20 bases between them. CDR3 size: 18 residues. Per the germline V gene, CDR1 is SEHNR and CDR2 is FQNEAQ (reference sequence). The CDR3 nucleotides read TGTGCCAGCAGCTCATTATCGGCCGGGACATCCAACACCGGGGAGCTGTTTTTT. Residues: CASSSLSAGTSNTGELFF.

V and J are TRBV24-1 and TRBJ1-1, with 7 bases aligning to TRBD1. The junction had 12 bases not matched to a gene; V was cut back by 0 bases and J by 3 bases. The CDR3 runs 18 residues. The V gene's germline CDR1 is KGHDR and CDR2 SFDVKD. The CDR3 is CATSDLIRDSLAHTEAFF. CDR3 in DNA: TGTGCCACCAGTGATTTGATTCGGGACAGTCTGGCCCACACTGAAGCTTTCTTT.

V is TRBV7-9 and J is TRBJ1-5; D may be TRBD1 (5 bases). The CDR3 runs to 15 residues. Germline V gene data show CDR1 as SEHNR and CDR2 as FQNEAQ (reference sequence). Trimming cost V 5 bases and J 3 bases, with 14 bases left between them. The CDR3 loop is CASSPAGFINQPQHF. CDR3 nucleotides: TGTGCCAGCAGCCCCGCAGGGTTCATCAATCAGCCCCAGCATTTT.

The genes are TRBV20-1 and TRBJ2-1; no reliable D call. The CDR3 runs 10 residues. Germline loops: CDR1 DFQATT, CDR2 SNEGSKA (reference sequence). The V gene lost 3 bases and the J gene lost 7 bases, with 4 bases spanning the gap. The CDR3 spells CSARENEQFF. The CDR3 coding sequence is TGCAGTGCTAGGGAGAATGAGCAGTTCTTC.

The gene calls are TRBV6-5 and TRBJ2-7; a possible D gene is TRBD2 (6 bases). This CDR3 is built from 15 residues. V was trimmed by 6 bases and J by 5 bases, leaving 20 bases between them. Germline V gene data show CDR1 as MNHEY and CDR2 as SVGAGI. DNA for the CDR3: TGTGCCAGCAGACCAGACCGGAGGGATATCCACGAGCAGTACTTC. Its translation is CASRPDRRDIHEQYF.

The chain joins TRBV10-3 to TRBJ2-2; D possibly corresponds to TRBD1 (6 bases). V gave up 4 bases and J gave up 7 bases, with 13 bases separating them. Germline V gives CDR1 ENHRY, CDR2 SYGVKD. The CDR3 covers 14 residues. DNA of the CDR3: TGTGCCATCAGTGGGGACATAGGGCTCGGGGAGCTGTTTTTT. Its translation: CAISGDIGLGELFF.

The V and J genes are TRBV4-2 and TRBJ1-3; TRBD1 aligns across 7 bases. CDR1 is LGHNA and CDR2 is YNFKEQ in the germline V gene. Trimming at V came to 2 bases and at J to 4 bases, leaving 8 bases not matched to a gene. The CDR3 consists of 16 residues. CDR3 sequence reads: CASSQFDRAQGNTIYF. DNA of the CDR3: TGTGCCAGCAGCCAATTTGACAGGGCTCAAGGAAACACCATATATTTT.

V gene TRBV12-3 or TRBV12-4 combines with J gene TRBJ1-1, with D unclear. Trimming removed 2 bases at V and 4 bases at J, with 8 bases between. The CDR3 length is 13 residues. CDR3 protein: CASSLLMSTEAFF. In DNA form, the CDR3 reads TGTGCCAGCAGTTTACTGATGAGCACTGAAGCTTTCTTT.

The chain uses TRBV5-1 and TRBJ2-1; 7 bases fit TRBD1. CDR3 size: 15 residues. The junction had 6 bases not matched to a gene; V was cut back by 0 bases and J by 6 bases. Germline values: CDR1 SGHRS, CDR2 YFSETQ. CDR3 in DNA: TGCGCCAGCAGCTTGGAGGGACAGAGCATCAATGAGCAGTTCTTC. This translates into CASSLEGQSINEQFF.

This rearrangement joins TRBV6-5 to TRBJ2-4, with 7 positions matching TRBD1. In germline, CDR1 is MNHEY, CDR2 SVGAGI. The V gene end was trimmed by 7 bases and the J gene end by 6 bases; junction bases not matched to a gene: 6. The CDR3 is 13 residues long. CDR3 nucleotides: TGTGCCAGCAAGACAGGGTTCTTAAACATTCAGTACTTC. It codes for CASKTGFLNIQYF.

The chain uses TRBV7-9 and TRBJ2-5, with D tentatively TRBD1 (6 bases). The CDR3 is 16 amino acids. CDR1 is SEHNR and CDR2 is FQNEAQ in the germline V gene (reference sequence). V was shortened by 5 bases and J by 4 bases, with 20 bases between the two germline ends. The CDR3 here is CASSIGTSNKLETQYF. Written as DNA, the CDR3 is TGTGCCAGCAGCATAGGGACATCTAATAAGCTAGAGACCCAGTACTTC.

This clone came up once. V is TRBV7-9 and J is TRBJ1-1; D is possibly TRBD1 (5 bases). Trimming removed 1 base from V and 5 bases from J, with 8 bases in between. CDR3 length: 13 residues. Germline-derived CDR1 and CDR2 are SEHNR and FQNEAQ (reference sequence). DNA of the CDR3: TGTGCCAGCAGCTTAGGACAGCAGACTGAAGCTTTCTTT. Encoded protein: CASSLGQQTEAFF.

This chain joins TRBV9 and TRBJ2-3; 11 bases line up with TRBD2. There are 16 residues in the CDR3. CDR1 is SGDLS and CDR2 is YYNGEE in the germline V gene. V shed 0 bases and J 4 bases; nucleotides not matched to a gene: 4. The CDR3 DNA follows: TGTGCCAGCAGCGTAGGGGGGACTAGCGGCGCAGATACGCAGTATTTT. Translating it yields CASSVGGTSGADTQYF.

This clone has only one observation. V is TRBV6-1 and J is TRBJ2-2; 7 bases agree with TRBD2. Per the germline V gene, CDR1 is MNHNS and CDR2 is SASEGT. V trimming: 3 bases; J trimming: 5 bases; junction bases outside the gene matches: 6. This CDR3 has 15 residues. CDR3 amino acids: CASSENRGETGELFF. CDR3 DNA sequence: TGTGCCAGCAGTGAGAACCGGGGGGAGACCGGGGAGCTGTTTTTT.

The genes are TRBV11-2 and TRBJ2-7, with D possibly TRBD1 on 6 matching bases. There are 18 residues in the CDR3. Germline V CDR1 and CDR2: SGHAT, FQNNGV. V shed 5 bases and J shed 1 base, with 24 bases lying between them. The CDR3 spells CASSQQLQGTETSYEQYF. CDR3 coding DNA: TGTGCCAGCAGCCAACAATTACAGGGTACCGAAACATCCTACGAGCAGTACTTC.

The CDR3 DNA reads TGTGCCAGCAGTACCAAGCAGGGGGCTGGAAACACCATATATTTT. Its translation: CASSTKQGAGNTIYF. The chain uses TRBV6-5 and TRBJ1-3; TRBD1 matches at 7 bases. The CDR3 has 15 amino acids. Germline V gene data show CDR1 as MNHEY and CDR2 as SVGAGI. V lost 5 bases, J lost 2 bases, and 6 bases stayed unmatched.

CDR3 nucleotides: TGTGCCAGCAGCCGTACCTCCCGGACAGATACCGGGGAGCTGTTTTTT. It specifies CASSRTSRTDTGELFF. The chain recombines TRBV4-2 with TRBJ2-2, with a weak D call TRBD1 (6 bases). This CDR3 spans 16 amino acids. Germline V gene lookup returns CDR1 LGHNA and CDR2 YNFKEQ. V dropped 4 bases and J dropped 5 bases, with 17 bases sitting between them.

The genes are TRBV28 and TRBJ1-4; perhaps TRBD1 as D (5 bases). The CDR3 is made up of 15 amino acids. Germline CDR1 reads MDHEN; CDR2 reads SYDVKM. Trimming pared 2 bases from V and 4 bases from J, leaving 11 bases between. CDR3 region: CASSLREGRNEKLFF. CDR3 nucleotide sequence: TGTGCCAGCAGTTTAAGGGAGGGGCGTAATGAAAAACTGTTTTTT.

This clone was picked up a small number of times. This chain's CDR3 is CASSFEGINYGYTF. The CDR3 DNA sequence: TGTGCCAGCAGCTTTGAGGGTATCAACTATGGCTACACCTTC. The chain has TRBV7-2 and TRBJ1-2; D is ambiguous. V lost 3 bases and J lost 2, with 10 bases in between. CDR1 SGHTA and CDR2 FQGNSA come from the germline V gene. There are 14 residues in the CDR3.

The J gene is TRBJ2-2, the V gene TRBV11-3; 7 bases agree with TRBD1. Germline CDR1 and CDR2: SGHNT and YENEEA. The CDR3 consists of 15 residues. V trimming: 1 base; J trimming: 4 bases; junction bases outside the gene matches: 3. CDR3 amino acids: CASSLGDSSTGELFF. The CDR3, as DNA: TGTGCCAGCAGCTTAGGGGACAGTTCCACCGGGGAGCTGTTTTTT.

Remarks on this clone: Additional DNA sequences in this sample encode the identical CDR3. V gene TRBV7-2 combines with J gene TRBJ2-5, with TRBD1 identical over 11 bases. The CDR3 is made up of 15 amino acids. Germline loops: CDR1 SGHTA, CDR2 FQGNSA. V gave up 5 bases and J gave up 5 bases; unmatched junction bases: 7. CDR3 protein: CASSPGTGGSETQYF. The CDR3 bases are TGTGCCAGCAGCCCCGGGACAGGGGGTTCCGAGACCCAGTACTTC.

V gene TRBV27 combines with J gene TRBJ1-2, with TRBD1 matching 9 bases. Germline CDR1 and CDR2: MNHEY and SMNVEV (reference sequence). V trimming: 6 bases; J trimming: 3 bases; junction bases outside the gene matches: 14. CDR3 length: 17 amino acids. This CDR3 is CASSQTWTGAKHYGYTF. The CDR3 DNA sequence: TGTGCCAGCAGCCAAACTTGGACAGGGGCGAAACACTATGGCTACACCTTC.